This TCR beta chain appears in the sequencing data of a study of T cells after yellow fever vaccination. Worth noting for this clonotype: What it binds is not known.

In making TCR cDNA, 5'RACE template switching added a universal primer site and UMIs to it. TCRdb redid the calling of the 5' RACE reads with MiXCR, one entry per CDR3 protein. The table has about 320,000 distinct CDR3 sequences, over 3.5% seen once; the top ten hold approximately 19%. Study-level results: The secondary response was weaker but peaked faster, day 5 versus 15. Only a small proportion of the clonotypes turned up in both the CD4 and the CD8 compartments, likely arising from convergent recombination. Booster samples showed a return of most primary-vaccination clones (roughly 96% CD4, over 70% CD8).

The clonotype originates from a man between 18 and 35 years old who received the YFV17D yellow fever vaccine. The source was PBMCs, collected 15 days after the yellow fever booster vaccination.

The CDR3 DNA reads as TGCGCCAGCAGCTTGGCCCCTATGGGGGCGGGCAATCAGCCCCAGCATTTT. This gives the protein CASSLAPMGAGNQPQHF. The genes are TRBV5-1 and TRBJ1-5; a weak D match, TRBD1 (6 bases). V was pared by 0 bases and J by 2 bases, with 15 bases between. The germline V gene encodes CDR1 SGHRS and CDR2 YFSETQ. CDR3 length equals 17 residues.